This is a list of T cell receptor beta chains from one sample in a study of shared clonotypes between healthy human individuals. Produced via immunoSEQ multiplex PCR; TCRdb's table is partial and in-frame only. This sample has about 2.2 million clones, with more than 85% found just once. The material sequenced was naive CD8+ T cells from PBMCs. These receptors all come from a man aged 18-30 years in good health. Some clones in this sample may be carry-over from other donors' samples. Both conserved end residues are part of each CDR3. The D gene is left open where the match is weak. Only part of the rows carry a size: once, few, many, or a class if the clone is expanded.

d_call	v_call	j_call	clone_size	cdr3_nt	cdr3_aa
NA	TRBV27	TRBJ1-1	NA	TGTGCCAGCAGTTTGTATTACGGTGAGAACACTGAAGCTTTCTTT	CASSLYYGENTEAFF
TRBD2	TRBV7-6	TRBJ2-1	NA	TGTGCCAGCAGCTTATTGGCTAGCGGGAGGGAATACTCCTACAATGAGCAGTTCTTC	CASSLLASGREYSYNEQFF
TRBD1	TRBV10-3	TRBJ2-1	NA	TGTGCCATCAGTGAAAGGGACAGGTCCAATGAGCAGTTCTTC	CAISERDRSNEQFF
NA	TRBV18	TRBJ1-3	NA	TGTGCCAGCTCATACAAAGACCGCTCTTTATCTGGAAACACCATATATTTT	CASSYKDRSLSGNTIYF
TRBD1	TRBV2	TRBJ1-2	NA	TGTGCCAGCAGTTTTAACCGGGACAGTACCTCTAACTATGGCTACACCTTC	CASSFNRDSTSNYGYTF
NA	TRBV4-3	TRBJ2-1	once	TGCGCCAGCAGCCAAGGGGTCGAGGGCAGCTCCTACAATGAGCAGTTCTTC	CASSQGVEGSSYNEQFF
NA	TRBV7-2	TRBJ1-5	NA	TGTGCCAGCAGCCCCAACAATCAGCCCCAGCATTTT	CASSPNNQPQHF
NA	TRBV28	TRBJ1-1	once	TGTGCCAGCAGTTTAAGCCGGGTTGGGACTGAAGCTTTCTTT	CASSLSRVGTEAFF
TRBD1	TRBV9	TRBJ2-7	NA	TGTGCCAGCAGCCTAGGACAGGGTAGCAGGGAGCAGTACTTC	CASSLGQGSREQYF
TRBD1	TRBV6-6	TRBJ2-7	NA	TGTGCCAGCAGCACAGGGGGGTACGAGCAGTACTTC	CASSTGGYEQYF
TRBD1	TRBV19	TRBJ2-5	NA	TGTGCCAGTAGTATGGACAGGGCGCTCGGGACCCAGTACTTC	CASSMDRALGTQYF
TRBD2	TRBV9	TRBJ2-2	NA	TGTGCCAGCAGCGTTTCGCTAGCGGGAACCGGGGAGCTGTTTTTT	CASSVSLAGTGELFF
NA	TRBV27	TRBJ2-1	NA	TGTGCCAGCATTAAAATGGGCGGTCCCAATGAGCAGTTCTTC	CASIKMGGPNEQFF
TRBD2	TRBV7-6	TRBJ2-1	NA	TGTGCCAGCAGCTTGCTGACTAGCGGGAGTAGTGAGCAGTTCTTC	CASSLLTSGSSEQFF
NA	TRBV29-1	TRBJ2-7	few	TGCAGCGTCGAAGGACAGAATACCTACGAGCAGTACTTC	CSVEGQNTYEQYF
TRBD1	TRBV29-1	TRBJ1-1	NA	TGCAGCGCTAACAGGGGGCGAATCGGAAACACTGAAGCTTTCTTT	CSANRGRIGNTEAFF
NA	TRBV27	TRBJ2-7	NA	TGTGCCAGCAGTTTTTCCTCCGGGGAATACTCCTACGAGCAGTACTTC	CASSFSSGEYSYEQYF
TRBD2	TRBV7-2	TRBJ2-3	NA	TGTGCCAGCAGCTTTGAAACGACTAGCGGGGCAGATACGCAGTATTTT	CASSFETTSGADTQYF
NA	TRBV20-1	TRBJ2-7	NA	TGCAGTGCTAGACTGATCTACGAGCAGTACTTC	CSARLIYEQYF
NA	TRBV11-2	TRBJ2-7	NA	TGTGCCAGCATCGATGTCGGGGCCTACGAGCAGTACTTC	CASIDVGAYEQYF
TRBD2	TRBV28	TRBJ2-7	NA	TGTGCCAGCAGTTTACAGCGGGAGCTAAAGGAGCAGTACTTC	CASSLQRELKEQYF
NA	TRBV9	TRBJ2-6	NA	TGTGCCAGCAATCGGGCTAACTCTGGGGCCAACGTCCTGACTTTC	CASNRANSGANVLTF
NA	TRBV29-1	TRBJ2-1	NA	TGCATTACGGGGGGCCCCTACAATGAGCAGTTCTTC	CITGGPYNEQFF
TRBD1	TRBV7-9	TRBJ2-7	NA	TGTGCCAGCAGCTCAAGGGACAGGGTGGGCGAGCAGTACTTC	CASSSRDRVGEQYF
NA	TRBV7-9	TRBJ1-1	NA	TGTGCCAGCGTTGGGGAGCTTAGGTCTGAAGCTTTCTTT	CASVGELRSEAFF
TRBD2	TRBV25-1	TRBJ2-1	NA	TGTGCCAGCAGTGTGAGCGGGAGCTCCTACAATGAGCAGTTCTTC	CASSVSGSSYNEQFF
NA	TRBV29-1	TRBJ2-5	NA	TGCAGCGTTGATGGGGGGCTAGTCCCAGACCAAGAGACCCAGTACTTC	CSVDGGLVPDQETQYF
NA	TRBV5-5	TRBJ2-7	NA	TGTGCCAGCAGCTCCCTCAGGGGCTACGAGCAGTACTTC	CASSSLRGYEQYF
NA	TRBV9	TRBJ2-1	NA	TGTGCCAGCAGCGAGCCTCTGGAAAGCCCTAACAAGGGTGAGCAGTTCTTC	CASSEPLESPNKGEQFF
NA	TRBV11-2	TRBJ2-5	NA	TGTGCCAGCAGCTTAGAGGGGGTGATCCAAGAGACCCAGTACTTC	CASSLEGVIQETQYF
NA	TRBV28	TRBJ1-1	NA	TGTGCCAGCAGTTTTCCTCGGGAAGCGGGCACTGAAGCTTTCTTT	CASSFPREAGTEAFF
TRBD1	TRBV6-1	TRBJ1-5	NA	TGTGCCAGCAGTCACAGGGGAAGCAATCAGCCCCAGCATTTT	CASSHRGSNQPQHF
NA	TRBV27	TRBJ2-2	NA	TGTGCCAGCATACCTCTTGGCTCGGCGGGACGGACCGGGGAGCTGTTTTTT	CASIPLGSAGRTGELFF
NA	TRBV19	TRBJ1-5	NA	TGTGCCAGTAGTATAGTAGGAGACGGGAATCAGCCCCAGCATTTT	CASSIVGDGNQPQHF
NA	TRBV29-1	TRBJ2-7	NA	TGCAGCGTTGAGATATCCTACGAGCAGTACTTC	CSVEISYEQYF
NA	TRBV28	TRBJ2-7	NA	TGTGCCAGCAGTCCACAGGGCCCCAGCTCCTACGAGCAGTACTTC	CASSPQGPSSYEQYF
TRBD2	TRBV5-6	TRBJ2-2	NA	TGTGCCAGCAGCCCGGCGGCCCCGGGCGGGACTACCAACACCGGGGAGCTGTTTTTT	CASSPAAPGGTTNTGELFF
NA	TRBV6-5	TRBJ2-3	NA	TGTGCCAGCAGCCAAGGGGAGGGGGCAGATACGCAGTATTTT	CASSQGEGADTQYF
TRBD2	TRBV5-4	TRBJ2-1	NA	TGTGCCACTGAGAGCGGACTAGACGAGCAGTTCTTC	CATESGLDEQFF
NA	TRBV18	TRBJ1-1	NA	TGTGCCAGCTCACCAGAGCGGAACACTGAAGCTTTCTTT	CASSPERNTEAFF